A selection of T cell receptor beta chains follows, all from one sample in a study of cytomegalovirus exposure and HLA in healthy donors. TCRdb keeps only in-frame clones here, not all; method: immunoSEQ multiplex PCR. Among roughly 190,000 clones listed, 70% to 85% were seen once. What was sequenced was PBMCs. Receptors originate from a man aged 40-49 years in good health and CMV-seropositive. Each CDR3 is given with its conserved first and last residue. The D gene is left open where the match is weak. Clone size is stated in some rows and not others, as once, few, many or a class when expanded.

TRBJ2-1 | TRBV10-1 | - | - | TGCGCCAGCAGTGAGGGGGGTAGTACTACTAGCCGGGGAAATGAGCAGTTCTTC | CASSEGGSTTSRGNEQFF
TRBJ1-5 | TRBV19 | TRBD1 | - | TGTGCCAGTAGGCCGACAGGGGGTAGTCAGCCCCAGCATTTT | CASRPTGGSQPQHF
TRBJ2-3 | TRBV5-8 | - | - | TGTGCCAGCAGCTTGGACAGGGATACGCAGTATTTT | CASSLDRDTQYF
TRBJ2-5 | TRBV11-2 | - | once | TGTGCCAGCAGCTTAACCCCAAGCGTAGCAGAGACCCAGTACTTC | CASSLTPSVAETQYF
TRBJ2-7 | TRBV11-2 | TRBD1 | - | TGTGCCAGCAGCAGGGACAGTAACTCCTACGATCAGTACTTC | CASSRDSNSYDQYF
TRBJ2-3 | TRBV29-1 | TRBD1 | - | TGCAGCATAGGACAGGGGGTTCCAGATACGCAGTATTTT | CSIGQGVPDTQYF
TRBJ2-1 | TRBV5-1 | TRBD1 | - | TGCGCCAGCAGCTCCGGGACAGGGTGGGACAATGAGCAGTTCTTC | CASSSGTGWDNEQFF
TRBJ1-5 | TRBV28 | - | - | TGTGCCAGCAGTTTACCGTTCAGGGGCAAAGGCAATCAGCCCCAGCATTTT | CASSLPFRGKGNQPQHF
TRBJ1-1 | TRBV5-1 | TRBD1 | - | TGCGCCAGCAGCTTGGGGACAGGGGACACTGAAGCTTTCTTT | CASSLGTGDTEAFF
TRBJ1-2 | TRBV19 | - | - | TGTGCCAGTAGTTTTGGGGCCTCGGACTATGGCTACACCTTC | CASSFGASDYGYTF
TRBJ2-1 | TRBV9 | - | - | TGTGCCAGCGGCCGCAGTGGCGGGGCTCGAGGTGAGCAGTTCTTC | CASGRSGGARGEQFF
TRBJ2-7 | TRBV5-1 | - | - | TGCGCCAGCAGCCGTGAGGCACCCTCCTACGAGCAGTACTTC | CASSREAPSYEQYF
TRBJ1-5 | TRBV28 | TRBD1 | - | TGTGCCAGCAGCCCCGCGGACAGGGGGCGCGATCAGCCCCAGCATTTT | CASSPADRGRDQPQHF
TRBJ2-3 | TRBV5-4 | TRBD2 | - | TGTGCCAGCAGCCCAACGGGAGGGCGCACAGATACGCAGTATTTT | CASSPTGGRTDTQYF
TRBJ2-7 | TRBV10-3 | TRBD1 | - | TGTGCCATCAGTGATCAGGGGGCCTACGAGCAGTACTTC | CAISDQGAYEQYF
TRBJ1-4 | TRBV18 | - | - | TGTGCCAGCTCACCAGACAGCGATGCCCTGTTTTTT | CASSPDSDALFF
TRBJ2-3 | TRBV5-1 | TRBD1 | once | TGCGCCAGCAGCGGACAGGGGTTTGCAGATACGCAGTATTTT | CASSGQGFADTQYF
TRBJ1-2 | TRBV5-4 | TRBD1 | - | TGTGCCAGCAGTTCGGGACAGATGACTCCTAACTATGGCTACACCTTC | CASSSGQMTPNYGYTF
TRBJ2-7 | TRBV6-1 | - | - | TGTGCCAGCAGTGAAAGAGAGGGGGAGGAGCAGTACTTC | CASSEREGEEQYF
TRBJ2-1 | TRBV30 | TRBD2 | once | TGTGCCTGGGAAGACTCGGGACTAGTAACGGTTGATGAGCAGTTCTTC | CAWEDSGLVTVDEQFF
TRBJ1-1 | TRBV2 | - | - | TGTGCCAGCAGTGAAAGACAGTGGATTGAAGCTTTCTTT | CASSERQWIEAFF
TRBJ1-4 | TRBV7-6 | - | - | TGTGCCAGCAGCCAAAGTCTACAGGGCAGGGAAAAACTGTTTTTT | CASSQSLQGREKLFF
TRBJ1-2 | TRBV9 | TRBD1 | - | TGTGCCAGCAGCGGTCTACAGGGGGTAGAGGGCTACACCTTC | CASSGLQGVEGYTF
TRBJ1-2 | TRBV25-1 | - | - | TGTGCCAGCTACGGACCAGCCGGGGACTCCACTAACTATGGCTACACCTTC | CASYGPAGDSTNYGYTF
TRBJ1-1 | TRBV5-5 | - | once | TGTGCCAGCAGCTTGGGGCAGGGGCGCAGCACTGAAGCTTTCTTT | CASSLGQGRSTEAFF
TRBJ1-2 | TRBV10-3 | TRBD1 | - | TGTGCCATCAGTGAGTCGGGGACAGGGGGTCGCTACACCTTC | CAISESGTGGRYTF
TRBJ2-2 | TRBV18 | TRBD1 | - | TGTGCCAGCTCACCACCGGGACAGATCACCGGGGAGCTGTTTTTT | CASSPPGQITGELFF
TRBJ2-2 | TRBV12-5 | - | - | TGTGCTAGTGCCCCAGCCCAGGTGGGCAGGGGCGGGGAGCTGTTTTTT | CASAPAQVGRGGELFF
TRBJ1-2 | TRBV29-1 | - | - | TGCAGCGTTCGGGGGGCCCCCGGTGCTTTAGGACTGAGCTACACCTTC | CSVRGAPGALGLSYTF
TRBJ1-1 | TRBV29-1 | - | once | TGCAGCGTTGGATCGCGGCTCGGGAACACTGAAGCTTTCTTT | CSVGSRLGNTEAFF
TRBJ1-5 | TRBV10-1 | - | - | TGCGCCAGCAGTGGGAGGGATAGCAATCAGCCCCAGCATTTT | CASSGRDSNQPQHF
TRBJ2-1 | TRBV29-1 | - | once | TGCAGCGTACTTCTCAGGGACTACAATGAGCAGTTCTTC | CSVLLRDYNEQFF
TRBJ2-3 | TRBV7-8 | - | - | TGTGCCAGCAGCTTCCGTGACACGGGACAATCGGATACGCAGTATTTT | CASSFRDTGQSDTQYF
TRBJ2-5 | TRBV2 | TRBD2 | - | TGTGCCAGCAGGGGACTAGCGGGAGGCCGGCAAGAGACCCAGTACTTC | CASRGLAGGRQETQYF
TRBJ2-3 | TRBV7-3 | - | - | TGTGCCAGCAGCCCCTCTGCAGGGCGCTTTAGCACAGATACGCAGTATTTT | CASSPSAGRFSTDTQYF
TRBJ2-7 | TRBV7-9 | TRBD2 | - | TGTGCCAGCAGCCGCACTAGCGGGAGAGGATACGAGCAGTACTTC | CASSRTSGRGYEQYF
TRBJ2-1 | TRBV7-2 | - | - | TGTGCCAGCAGCTCCCAGGGTCCCGCGAACCACAATGAGCAGTTCTTC | CASSSQGPANHNEQFF
TRBJ1-2 | TRBV5-4 | - | - | TGTGCCAGCAGTAACCCAGCGACTAACTATGGCTACACCTTC | CASSNPATNYGYTF
TRBJ1-1 | TRBV19 | - | few | TGTGCCAGTAGTATAAACAACCTGAACACTGAAGCTTTCTTT | CASSINNLNTEAFF
TRBJ2-2 | TRBV30 | TRBD2 | - | TGTGCCCTCCCCGGGGTAGCGGGAAACACCGGGGAGCTGTTTTTT | CALPGVAGNTGELFF
TRBJ2-7 | TRBV29-1 | TRBD2 | - | TGCAGCGCAAGGCTAGCGGGAGTGTCCGAGCAGTACTTC | CSARLAGVSEQYF
TRBJ1-5 | TRBV7-9 | - | few | TGTGCCAGCAGCCCCGACTCTCAGCCCCAGCATTTT | CASSPDSQPQHF
TRBJ1-2 | TRBV7-9 | - | - | TGTGCCAGCAGCCCCGACTCCGCAGGGATTAACTATGGCTACACCTTC | CASSPDSAGINYGYTF
TRBJ1-1 | TRBV27 | - | - | TGTGCCAGCAGTTTAGACTGGAACACTGAAGCTTTCTTT | CASSLDWNTEAFF
TRBJ1-1 | TRBV6-6 | - | few | TGTGCCAGCAGTTCCCAGGCGGGCGTGGACACTGAAGCTTTCTTT | CASSSQAGVDTEAFF
TRBJ1-4 | TRBV6-5 | - | few | TGTGCCACCAGGCGGGCTACTAAAAATGAAAAACTGTTTTTT | CATRRATKNEKLFF
TRBJ2-7 | TRBV10-3 | TRBD1 | - | TGTGCCACAACCGGACAGGGGGAGGTCGACGAGCAGTACTTC | CATTGQGEVDEQYF
TRBJ2-7 | TRBV30 | - | - | TGTGCCTGGAGTGCCGGGTTCTACGAGCAGTACTTC | CAWSAGFYEQYF